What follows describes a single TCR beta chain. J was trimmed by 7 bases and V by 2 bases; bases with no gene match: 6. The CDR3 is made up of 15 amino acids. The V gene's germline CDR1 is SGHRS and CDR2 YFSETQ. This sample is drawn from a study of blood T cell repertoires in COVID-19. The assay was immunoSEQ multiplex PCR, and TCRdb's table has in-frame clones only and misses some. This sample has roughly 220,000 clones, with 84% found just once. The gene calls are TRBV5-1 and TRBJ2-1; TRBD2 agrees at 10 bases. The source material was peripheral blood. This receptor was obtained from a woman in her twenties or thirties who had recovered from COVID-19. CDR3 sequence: CASSFLAGEENEQFF. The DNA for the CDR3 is TGCGCCAGCAGCTTCCTAGCGGGAGAGGAAAATGAGCAGTTCTTC.